The 8 T cell receptor beta chains reported below all come from one sample, sequenced in a study of cytomegalovirus exposure and HLA in healthy donors. Sequencing was performed with immunoSEQ multiplex PCR; in TCRdb, only in-frame clones are kept and a portion is missing. The sample has about 200,000 clones; about three quarters are singletons. The sequenced sample consisted of PBMCs. Every receptor here comes from a woman aged 30 to 39 in good health and CMV-seronegative.

This clone was counted only a few times. V and J are TRBV6-1 and TRBJ2-7; 8 bases align to TRBD1. The CDR3 contains 13 residues. V gave up 8 bases and J gave up 4 bases; unmatched junction bases: 7. Looked up from germline, CDR1 is MNHNS and CDR2 is SASEGT. The CDR3 nucleotides read TGTGCCAGCCTATGGCAGGGGGCATACGAGCAGTACTTC. As protein: CASLWQGAYEQYF.

The V gene is TRBV7-9, the J gene TRBJ1-1, with a possible D match to TRBD1 (5 bases). The CDR3 runs to 14 residues. Germline CDR1 reads SEHNR; CDR2 reads FQNEAQ (reference sequence). Trimming stripped 2 bases from V and 4 bases from J, with 11 bases between. The CDR3 DNA follows: TGTGCCAGCAGCTTATCGTCTAGGGGCACTGAAGCTTTCTTT. This translates into CASSLSSRGTEAFF.

The rearrangement links TRBV10-3 to TRBJ2-7; 11 nucleotides line up with TRBD1. Losses at the gene ends were 4 bases for V and 1 base for J; bases not matched to a gene: 3. This CDR3 contains 15 residues. The germline V gene has CDR1 ENHRY and CDR2 SYGVKD. CDR3 coding DNA: TGTGCCATCAGTGCCGGGACAGGGGGGTCCTACGAGCAGTACTTC. It is translated as CAISAGTGGSYEQYF.

This clone was picked up one time. CDR3 amino acids: CASSYADTTYEQYF. Here the CDR3 DNA reads TGTGCCAGCAGTTACGCGGACACGACCTACGAGCAGTACTTC. This chain links TRBV6-5 with TRBJ2-7; tentatively, D is TRBD1 (5 bases). The germline V and J ends were trimmed by 2 bases and 2 bases, with 10 bases remaining between them. Germline V gene sequence: CDR1 MNHEY, CDR2 SVGAGI. This CDR3 contains 14 residues.

This clone was observed a few times. At the DNA level, this CDR3 is encoded by other sequences in the same sample as well. The V gene is TRBV18, the J gene TRBJ1-5, with TRBD1 as a possible D gene (5 bases). V lost 6 bases to trimming and J lost 4 bases, with 10 bases between them. Per germline, CDR1 KGHSH and CDR2 LQKENI. The CDR3 covers 13 residues. The CDR3 nucleotides are TGTGCCAGCTCCCCTGGACAAAATCAGCCCCAGCATTTT. It translates to CASSPGQNQPQHF.

This clone was seen a few times. The gene calls are TRBV11-2 and TRBJ2-7, with 8 bases lining up with TRBD1. Germline-derived CDR1 and CDR2 are SGHAT and FQNNGV. Trimming at V came to 3 bases and at J to 2 bases, leaving 3 bases not matched to a gene. This CDR3 comprises 14 residues. CDR3 nucleotides: TGTGCCAGCAGCTTTGGACAGGGTACCTACGAGCAGTACTTC. It specifies CASSFGQGTYEQYF.

The chain links TRBV5-6 to TRBJ2-1; D unresolved. Trimming shortened V by 3 bases and J by 9 bases, and 16 bases separated the two germline ends. Germline loops: CDR1 SGHDT, CDR2 YYEEEE. This CDR3 spans 14 amino acids. The CDR3 sequence is CASSSGSVLIEQFF. Here the CDR3 DNA reads TGTGCCAGCAGCTCAGGATCGGTTCTGATTGAGCAGTTCTTC.

This rearrangement joins TRBV30 to TRBJ2-6, with a tentative D call TRBD1 (6 bases). CDR3 length: 15 residues. Germline-derived CDR1 and CDR2 are GTSNPN and SVGIG (reference sequence). Trimming removed 1 base at V and 4 bases at J, with 11 bases between. DNA of the CDR3: TGTGCCTGGAGTGCCACAGGGTTGGGGGCCAACGTCCTGACTTTC. Amino acid sequence: CAWSATGLGANVLTF.